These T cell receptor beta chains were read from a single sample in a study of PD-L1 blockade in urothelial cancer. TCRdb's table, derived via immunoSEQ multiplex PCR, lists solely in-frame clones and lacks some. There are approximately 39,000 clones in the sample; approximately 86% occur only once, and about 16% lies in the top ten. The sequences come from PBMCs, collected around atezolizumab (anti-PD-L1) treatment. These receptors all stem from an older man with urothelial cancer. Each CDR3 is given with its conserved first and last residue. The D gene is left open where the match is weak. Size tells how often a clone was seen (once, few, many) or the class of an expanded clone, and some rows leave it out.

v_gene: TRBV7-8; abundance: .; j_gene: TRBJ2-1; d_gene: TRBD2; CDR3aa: CASSLDQRGYNEQFF; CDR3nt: TGTGCCAGCAGCTTAGACCAGCGGGGGTACAATGAGCAGTTCTTC
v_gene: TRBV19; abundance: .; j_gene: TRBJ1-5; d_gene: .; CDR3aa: CASSMSSNQPQHF; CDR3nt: TGTGCCAGTAGTATGAGTAGCAATCAGCCCCAGCATTTT
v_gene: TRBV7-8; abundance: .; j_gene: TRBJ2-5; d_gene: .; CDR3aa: CASSRSGTGETQYF; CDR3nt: TGTGCCAGCAGCCGGAGCGGGACAGGCGAGACCCAGTACTTC
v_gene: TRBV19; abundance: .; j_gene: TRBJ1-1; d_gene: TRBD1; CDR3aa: CASSSSGTANTEAFF; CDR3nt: TGTGCCAGTAGTTCTTCCGGGACAGCGAACACTGAAGCTTTCTTT
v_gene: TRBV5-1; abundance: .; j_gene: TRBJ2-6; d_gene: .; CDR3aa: CASSLFTGNSGANVLTF; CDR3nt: TGCGCCAGCAGCTTGTTTACAGGGAACTCTGGGGCCAACGTCCTGACTTTC
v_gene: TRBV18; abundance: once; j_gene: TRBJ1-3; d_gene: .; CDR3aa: CASSPEGHSSGNTIYF; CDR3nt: TGTGCCAGCTCACCAGAGGGACATTCCTCTGGAAACACCATATATTTT
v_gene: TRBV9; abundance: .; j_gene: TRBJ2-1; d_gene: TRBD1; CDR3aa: CASSTGGPYNEQFF; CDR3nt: TGTGCCAGCAGCACAGGGGGCCCATACAATGAGCAGTTCTTC
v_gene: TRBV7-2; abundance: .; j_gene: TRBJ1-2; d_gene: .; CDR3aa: CASSAAPDGIFGYTF; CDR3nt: TGTGCCAGCAGCGCCGCTCCGGACGGGATTTTTGGCTACACCTTC
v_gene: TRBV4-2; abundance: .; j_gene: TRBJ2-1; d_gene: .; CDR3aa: CASSQDPVGGWDNEQFF; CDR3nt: TGTGCCAGCAGCCAAGATCCGGTGGGGGGTTGGGACAATGAGCAGTTCTTC
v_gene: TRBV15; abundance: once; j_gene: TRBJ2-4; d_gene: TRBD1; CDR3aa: CATSRGDRSMWIQYF; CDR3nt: TGTGCCACCAGCAGAGGGGACAGATCGATGTGGATTCAGTACTTC
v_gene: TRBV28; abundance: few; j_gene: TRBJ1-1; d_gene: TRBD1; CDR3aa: CASSLSQGRAFF; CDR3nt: TGTGCCAGCAGTTTATCACAGGGGAGGGCTTTCTTT
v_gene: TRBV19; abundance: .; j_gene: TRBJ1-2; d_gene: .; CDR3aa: CASSLRGRDGYTF; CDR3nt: TGTGCCAGTAGTTTGCGAGGGCGAGATGGCTACACCTTC
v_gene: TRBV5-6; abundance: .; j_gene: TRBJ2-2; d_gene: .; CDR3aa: CASTARLNTGELFF; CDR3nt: TGTGCCAGCACAGCGCGACTCAACACCGGGGAGCTGTTTTTT
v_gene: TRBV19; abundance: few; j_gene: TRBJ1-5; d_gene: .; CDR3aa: CASSIESGGGNQPQHF; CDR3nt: TGTGCCAGTAGTATAGAGAGCGGAGGGGGCAATCAGCCCCAGCATTTT
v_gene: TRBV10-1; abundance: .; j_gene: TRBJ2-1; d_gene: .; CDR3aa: CASSEAGATYNEQFF; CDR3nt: TGCGCCAGCAGTGAGGCAGGGGCCACCTACAATGAGCAGTTCTTC
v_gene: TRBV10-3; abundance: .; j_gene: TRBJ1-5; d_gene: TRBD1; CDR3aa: CAIRQTGDQPQHF; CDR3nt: TGTGCCATCAGACAAACAGGGGATCAGCCCCAGCATTTT
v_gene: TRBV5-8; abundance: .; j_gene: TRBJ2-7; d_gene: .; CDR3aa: CASSHMTAQYF; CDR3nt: TGTGCCAGCAGCCACATGACAGCGCAGTACTTC
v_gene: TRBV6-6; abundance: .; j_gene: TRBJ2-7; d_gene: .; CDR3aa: CASSYYTNYEQYF; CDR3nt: TGTGCCAGCAGTTACTACACCAACTACGAGCAGTACTTC
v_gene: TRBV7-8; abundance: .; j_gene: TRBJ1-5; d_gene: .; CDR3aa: CASSPIQGRGISNQPQHF; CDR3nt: TGTGCCAGCAGCCCTATTCAGGGGCGAGGGATTAGCAATCAGCCCCAGCATTTT
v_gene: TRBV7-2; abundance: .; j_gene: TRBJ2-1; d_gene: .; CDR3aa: CASSLVGLAANEQFF; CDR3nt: TGTGCCAGCAGCTTAGTGGGCTTAGCGGCTAATGAGCAGTTCTTC
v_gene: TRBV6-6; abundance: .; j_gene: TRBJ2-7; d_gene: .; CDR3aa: CASSEAQGFSYEQYF; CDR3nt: TGTGCCAGCAGCGAGGCACAGGGTTTCTCCTACGAGCAGTACTTC
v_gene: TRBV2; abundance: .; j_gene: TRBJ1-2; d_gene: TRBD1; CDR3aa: CASNDRGYPEGYTF; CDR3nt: TGTGCCAGCAATGACAGGGGGTATCCCGAGGGCTACACCTTC
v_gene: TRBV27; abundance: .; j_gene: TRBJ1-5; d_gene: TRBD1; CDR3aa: CASSPGDRDNQPQHF; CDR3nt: TGTGCCAGCAGTCCTGGGGACAGAGACAATCAGCCCCAGCATTTT
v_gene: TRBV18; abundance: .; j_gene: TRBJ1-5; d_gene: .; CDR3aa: CASSPSSNQPQHF; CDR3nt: TGTGCCAGCTCACCGAGTAGCAATCAGCCCCAGCATTTT
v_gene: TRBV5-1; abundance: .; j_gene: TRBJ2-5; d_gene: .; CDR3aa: CASSLAGAYQETQYF; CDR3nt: TGCGCCAGCAGCTTGGCCGGAGCGTACCAAGAGACCCAGTACTTC
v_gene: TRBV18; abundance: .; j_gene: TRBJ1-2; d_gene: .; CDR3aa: CASSPAGDGYTF; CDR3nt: TGTGCCAGCTCACCAGCAGGGGATGGCTACACCTTC
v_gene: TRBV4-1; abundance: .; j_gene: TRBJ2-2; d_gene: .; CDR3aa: CASSQGGQPNTGELFF; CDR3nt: TGCGCCAGCAGCCAAGGCGGACAGCCGAACACCGGGGAGCTGTTTTTT
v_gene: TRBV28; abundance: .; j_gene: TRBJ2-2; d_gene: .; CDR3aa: CASSVNTGELFF; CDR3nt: TGTGCCAGCAGCGTGAACACCGGGGAGCTGTTTTTT
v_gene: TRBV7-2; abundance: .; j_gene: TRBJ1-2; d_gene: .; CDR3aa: CASSLARDYGYTF; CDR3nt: TGTGCCAGCAGCTTAGCTCGGGATTATGGCTACACCTTC
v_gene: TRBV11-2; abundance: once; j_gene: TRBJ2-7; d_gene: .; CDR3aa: CASSRSLGAGQYF; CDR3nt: TGTGCCAGCAGCCGAAGTCTGGGGGCCGGGCAGTACTTC
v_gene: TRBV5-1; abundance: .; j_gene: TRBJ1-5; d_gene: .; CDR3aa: CASSLVGGGEPQHF; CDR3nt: TGCGCCAGCAGCTTGGTTGGGGGCGGCGAGCCCCAGCATTTT
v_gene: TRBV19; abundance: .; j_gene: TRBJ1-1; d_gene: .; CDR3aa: CASSLQRTEAFF; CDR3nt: TGTGCCAGTAGCCTGCAACGGACTGAAGCTTTCTTT
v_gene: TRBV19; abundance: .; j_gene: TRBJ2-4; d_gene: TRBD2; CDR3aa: CASSEGLAENIQYF; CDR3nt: TGTGCCAGTAGTGAGGGACTAGCGGAAAACATTCAGTACTTC
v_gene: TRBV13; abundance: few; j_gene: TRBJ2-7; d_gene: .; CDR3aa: CASSTAEAGNYEQYF; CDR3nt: TGTGCCAGCAGCACCGCGGAGGCAGGTAACTACGAGCAGTACTTC
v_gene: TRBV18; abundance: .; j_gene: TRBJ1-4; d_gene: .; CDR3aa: CASSPEDGNSNEKLFF; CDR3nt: TGTGCCAGCTCACCTGAGGACGGGAATTCTAATGAAAAACTGTTTTTT
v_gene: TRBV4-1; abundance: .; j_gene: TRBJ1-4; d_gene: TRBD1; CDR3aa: CASSLGTGGEKLFF; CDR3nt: TGCGCCAGCAGCCTCGGAACAGGGGGCGAAAAACTGTTTTTT
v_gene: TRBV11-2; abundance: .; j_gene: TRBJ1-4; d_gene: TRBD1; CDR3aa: CASSSGTVLGPYEKLFF; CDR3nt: TGTGCCAGCAGCTCAGGGACAGTCTTAGGGCCTTATGAAAAACTGTTTTTT
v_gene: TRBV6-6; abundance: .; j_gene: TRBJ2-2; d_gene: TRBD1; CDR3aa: CASSPGQGIGELFF; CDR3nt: TGTGCCAGCAGCCCCGGACAGGGGATCGGGGAGCTGTTTTTT
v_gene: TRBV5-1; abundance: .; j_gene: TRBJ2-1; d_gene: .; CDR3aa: CASSLGDKNNEQFF; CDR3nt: TGCGCCAGCAGCTTGGGGGACAAAAACAATGAGCAGTTCTTC
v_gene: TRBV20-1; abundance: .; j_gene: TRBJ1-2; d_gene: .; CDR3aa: CSAHRATGYTF; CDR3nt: TGCAGTGCCCACAGGGCGACGGGCTACACCTTC
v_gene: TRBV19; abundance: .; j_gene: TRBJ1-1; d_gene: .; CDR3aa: CASSREGRNTEAFF; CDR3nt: TGTGCCAGTAGTAGGGAAGGGAGGAACACTGAAGCTTTCTTT
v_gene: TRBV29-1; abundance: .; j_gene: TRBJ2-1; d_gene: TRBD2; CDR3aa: CSGRLAGDEQFF; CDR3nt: TGCAGCGGGCGACTAGCAGGCGATGAGCAGTTCTTC